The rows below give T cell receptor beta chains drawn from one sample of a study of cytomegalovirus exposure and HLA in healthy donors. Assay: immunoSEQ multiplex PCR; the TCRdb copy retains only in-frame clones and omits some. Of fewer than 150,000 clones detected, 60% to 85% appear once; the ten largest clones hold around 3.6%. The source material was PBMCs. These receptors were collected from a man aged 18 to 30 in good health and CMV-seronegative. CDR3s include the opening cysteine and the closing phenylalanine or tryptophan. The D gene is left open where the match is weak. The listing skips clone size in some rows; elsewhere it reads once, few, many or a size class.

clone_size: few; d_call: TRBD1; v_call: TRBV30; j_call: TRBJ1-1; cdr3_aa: CAWSVRGRGTEAFF; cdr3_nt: TGTGCCTGGAGTGTTAGGGGGCGAGGGACTGAAGCTTTCTTT
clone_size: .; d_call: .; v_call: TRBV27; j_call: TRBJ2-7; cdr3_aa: CASSTTSIGYEQYF; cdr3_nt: TGTGCCAGCAGCACGACTAGTATCGGGTACGAGCAGTACTTC
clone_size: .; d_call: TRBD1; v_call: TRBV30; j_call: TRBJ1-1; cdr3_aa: CAWSATPGQGALSDFAEAFF; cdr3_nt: TGTGCCTGGAGTGCAACTCCGGGACAGGGGGCCCTATCGGACTTTGCTGAAGCTTTCTTT
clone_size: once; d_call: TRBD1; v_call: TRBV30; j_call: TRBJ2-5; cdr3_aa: CAWSVPGQGKETQYF; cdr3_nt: TGTGCCTGGAGTGTACCGGGACAGGGAAAAGAGACCCAGTACTTC
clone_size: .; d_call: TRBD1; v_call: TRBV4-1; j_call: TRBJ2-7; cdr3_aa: CASSQAHGTGVSYEQYF; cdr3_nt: TGCGCCAGCAGCCAAGCTCACGGGACAGGGGTTTCCTACGAGCAGTACTTC
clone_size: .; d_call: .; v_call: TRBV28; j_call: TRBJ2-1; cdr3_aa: CASSPRRSSYNEQFF; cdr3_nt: TGTGCCAGCAGTCCCCGGAGAAGCTCCTACAATGAGCAGTTCTTC
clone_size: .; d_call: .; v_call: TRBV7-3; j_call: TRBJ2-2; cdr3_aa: CASSLSSGELFF; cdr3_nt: TGTGCCAGCAGCTTATCTTCCGGGGAGCTGTTTTTT
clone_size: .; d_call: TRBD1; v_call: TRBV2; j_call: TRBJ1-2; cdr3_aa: CASGGDRDYGYTF; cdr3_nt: TGTGCCAGCGGAGGGGACAGGGACTATGGCTACACCTTC
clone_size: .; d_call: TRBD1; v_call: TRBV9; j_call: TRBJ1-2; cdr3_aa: CASSGQGLDYGYTF; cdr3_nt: TGTGCCAGCAGCGGACAGGGGTTGGACTATGGCTACACCTTC
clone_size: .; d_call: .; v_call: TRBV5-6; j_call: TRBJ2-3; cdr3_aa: CASSLESGLRDTQYF; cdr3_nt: TGTGCCAGCAGCTTGGAGAGCGGCCTTAGGGATACGCAGTATTTT
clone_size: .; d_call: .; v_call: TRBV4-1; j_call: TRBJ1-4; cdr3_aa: CASSQSWTAGDPNEKLFF; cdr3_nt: TGCGCCAGCAGTCAAAGTTGGACCGCCGGGGATCCTAATGAAAAACTGTTTTTT
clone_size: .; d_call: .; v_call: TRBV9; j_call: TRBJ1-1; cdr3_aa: CASSVGQTNTEAFF; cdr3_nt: TGTGCCAGCAGCGTAGGACAGACGAACACTGAAGCTTTCTTT
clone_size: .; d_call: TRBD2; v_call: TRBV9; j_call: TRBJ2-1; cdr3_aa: CASSVGGGAYNEQFF; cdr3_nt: TGTGCCAGCAGCGTAGGCGGGGGGGCCTACAATGAGCAGTTCTTC
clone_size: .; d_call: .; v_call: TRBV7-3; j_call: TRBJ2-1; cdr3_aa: CASSLAGSYNEQFF; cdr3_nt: TGTGCCAGCAGCTTAGCGGGCTCCTACAATGAGCAGTTCTTC
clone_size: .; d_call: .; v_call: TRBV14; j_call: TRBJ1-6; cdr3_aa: CASSQEPGFRSPLHF; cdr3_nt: TGTGCCAGCAGCCAGGAACCAGGGTTTAGGTCACCCCTCCACTTT
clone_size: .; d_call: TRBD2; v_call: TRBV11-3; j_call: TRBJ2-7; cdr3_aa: CASSLASSGVGHEQYF; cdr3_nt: TGTGCCAGCAGCTTAGCCTCTAGCGGGGTTGGCCACGAGCAGTACTTC
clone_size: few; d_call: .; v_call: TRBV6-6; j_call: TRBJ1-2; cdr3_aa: CASSFPQGVGYTF; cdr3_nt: TGTGCCAGCAGTTTCCCCCAGGGTGTTGGCTACACCTTC
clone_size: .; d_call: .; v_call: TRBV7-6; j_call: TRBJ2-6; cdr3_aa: CASSLESVSAGANVLTF; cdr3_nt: TGTGCCAGCAGCTTAGAAAGTGTGAGCGCTGGGGCCAACGTCCTGACTTTC
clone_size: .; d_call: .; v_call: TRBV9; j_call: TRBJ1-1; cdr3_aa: CASSVEGMNTEAFF; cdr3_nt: TGTGCCAGCAGCGTAGAGGGGATGAACACTGAAGCTTTCTTT
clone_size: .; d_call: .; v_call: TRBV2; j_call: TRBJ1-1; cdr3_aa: CASRLDNLNTEAFF; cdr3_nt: TGTGCCAGCAGGTTGGACAACTTGAACACTGAAGCTTTCTTT
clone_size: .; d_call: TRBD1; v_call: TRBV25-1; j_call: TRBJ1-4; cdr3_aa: CASSDTDRLGEKLFF; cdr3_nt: TGTGCCAGCAGTGACACGGACAGGTTGGGTGAAAAACTGTTTTTT
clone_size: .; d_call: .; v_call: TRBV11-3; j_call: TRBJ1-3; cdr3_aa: CASSFIGNTIYF; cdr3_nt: TGTGCCAGCAGCTTCATTGGAAACACCATATATTTT